This T cell receptor beta chain emerged from a study of blood T cell repertoires in COVID-19. Study context: Whether acute or convalescent, the COVID-19 samples came from the United States, Italy and Spain. Nucleic acid was either cDNA or gDNA, and it came from T cells, B-cell-depleted T cells, or PBMCs.

The CDR3 is 16 residues long. CDR1 and CDR2 from the germline V gene are SGHRS and YFSETQ. The trim removed 4 bases at V and 6 bases at J, leaving 10 bases unmatched. Enrollment of patients from Seattle took place during active infection, with longitudinal follow-up. Original data processing: Amplification of reference gene primers provided the estimated nucleated cell counts. The data were produced by immunoSEQ multiplex PCR, yet TCRdb's version contains in-frame clones alone and is incomplete. V and J calls and clone size are copied from that table; D and trimming were computed from the DNA. The table has 300,000 to 350,000 clones, more than 75% seen once.

The TCR sequence derives from a woman between 45 and 60 years old with COVID-19, enrolled during active disease. This chain joins TRBV5-1 and TRBJ2-5; 12 nucleotides match TRBD2. What was sequenced was peripheral blood. The CDR3 loop reads CASSPPTSGSLQTQYF. DNA for the CDR3: TGCGCCAGCAGCCCCCCGACTAGCGGGAGTTTGCAGACCCAGTACTTC.